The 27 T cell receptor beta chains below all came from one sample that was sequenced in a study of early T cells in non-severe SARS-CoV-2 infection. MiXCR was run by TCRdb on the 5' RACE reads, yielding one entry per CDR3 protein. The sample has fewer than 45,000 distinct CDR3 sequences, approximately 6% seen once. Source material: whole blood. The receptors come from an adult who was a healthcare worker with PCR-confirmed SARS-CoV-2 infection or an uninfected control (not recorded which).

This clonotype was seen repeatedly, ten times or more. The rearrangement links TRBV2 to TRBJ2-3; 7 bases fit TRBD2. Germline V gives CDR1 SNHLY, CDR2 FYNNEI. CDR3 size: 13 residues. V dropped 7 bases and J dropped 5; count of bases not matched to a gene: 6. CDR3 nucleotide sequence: TGTGCCAGCACAAGGGAGGGCATAGATACGCAGTATTTT. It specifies CASTREGIDTQYF. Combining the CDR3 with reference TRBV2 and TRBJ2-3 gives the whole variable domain EPEVTQTPSHQVTQMGQEVILRCVPISNHLYFYWYRQILGQKVEFLVSFYNNEISEKSEIFDDQFSVERPDGSNFTLKIRSTKLEDSAMYFCASTREGIDTQYFGPGTRLTVL.

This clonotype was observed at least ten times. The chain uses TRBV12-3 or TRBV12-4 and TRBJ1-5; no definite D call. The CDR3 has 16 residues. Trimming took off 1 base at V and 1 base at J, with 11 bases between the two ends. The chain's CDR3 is CASSLGGDGSNQPQHF. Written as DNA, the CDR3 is TGTGCCAGCAGTTTAGGAGGAGACGGGAGCAATCAGCCCCAGCATTTT.

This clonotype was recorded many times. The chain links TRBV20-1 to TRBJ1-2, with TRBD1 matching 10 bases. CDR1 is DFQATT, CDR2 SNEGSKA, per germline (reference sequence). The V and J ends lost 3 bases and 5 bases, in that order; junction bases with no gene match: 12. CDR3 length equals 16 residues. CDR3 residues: CSASGQGESLIYGYTF. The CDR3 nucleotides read TGCAGTGCTAGCGGACAGGGGGAAAGCCTTATTTATGGCTACACCTTC.

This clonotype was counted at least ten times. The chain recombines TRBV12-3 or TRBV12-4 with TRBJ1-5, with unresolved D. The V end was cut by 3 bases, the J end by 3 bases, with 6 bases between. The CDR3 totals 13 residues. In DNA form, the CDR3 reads TGTGCCAGCAGTTTGGAGGACAATCAGCCCCAGCATTTT. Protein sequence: CASSLEDNQPQHF.

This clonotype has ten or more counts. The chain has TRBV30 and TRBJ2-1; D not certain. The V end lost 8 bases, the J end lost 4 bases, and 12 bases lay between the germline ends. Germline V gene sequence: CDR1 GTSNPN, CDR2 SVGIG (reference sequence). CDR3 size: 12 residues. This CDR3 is CAIPAIYNEQFF. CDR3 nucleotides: TGTGCCATCCCGGCCATATACAATGAGCAGTTCTTC.

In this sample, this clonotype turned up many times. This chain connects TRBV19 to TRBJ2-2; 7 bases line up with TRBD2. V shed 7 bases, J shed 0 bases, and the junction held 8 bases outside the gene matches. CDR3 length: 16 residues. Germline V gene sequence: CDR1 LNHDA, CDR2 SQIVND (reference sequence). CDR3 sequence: CASKQRDITNTGELFF. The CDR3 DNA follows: TGTGCCAGTAAGCAGCGGGATATAACGAACACCGGGGAGCTGTTTTTT. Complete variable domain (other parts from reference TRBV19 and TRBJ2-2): DGGITQSPKYLFRKEGQNVTLSCEQNLNHDAMYWYRQDPGQGLRLIYYSQIVNDFQKGDIAEGYSVSREKKESFPLTVTSAQKNPTAFYLCASKQRDITNTGELFFGEGSRLTVL.

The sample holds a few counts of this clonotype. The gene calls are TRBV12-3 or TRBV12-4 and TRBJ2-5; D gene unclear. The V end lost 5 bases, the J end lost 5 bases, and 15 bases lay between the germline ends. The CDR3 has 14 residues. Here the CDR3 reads CASSGEQTHETQYF. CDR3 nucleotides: TGTGCCAGCAGTGGCGAACAAACCCATGAGACCCAGTACTTC.

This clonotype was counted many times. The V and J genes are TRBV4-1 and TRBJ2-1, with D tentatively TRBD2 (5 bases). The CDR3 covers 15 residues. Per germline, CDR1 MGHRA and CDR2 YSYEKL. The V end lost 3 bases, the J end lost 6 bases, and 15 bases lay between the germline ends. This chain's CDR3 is CASSQNRQGSNEQFF. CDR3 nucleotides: TGCGCCAGCAGCCAGAACAGACAAGGGAGCAATGAGCAGTTCTTC.

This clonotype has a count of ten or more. For the CDR3, the DNA is TGCAGTGCTAGAGATATGACAGGGCAAACCCACTATGGCTACACCTTC. As protein: CSARDMTGQTHYGYTF. The genes are TRBV20-1 and TRBJ1-2; TRBD1 matches at 7 bases. V was clipped by 0 bases and J by 3 bases; unmatched bases: 10. CDR3 size: 16 residues. Germline V gene lookup returns CDR1 DFQATT and CDR2 SNEGSKA (reference sequence).

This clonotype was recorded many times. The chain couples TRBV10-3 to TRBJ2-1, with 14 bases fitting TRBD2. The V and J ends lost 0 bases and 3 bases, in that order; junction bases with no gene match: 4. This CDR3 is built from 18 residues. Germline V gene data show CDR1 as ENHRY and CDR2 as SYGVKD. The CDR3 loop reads CAISESLGLAGGYNEQFF. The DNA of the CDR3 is TGTGCCATCAGTGAGTCGTTAGGACTAGCGGGAGGCTACAATGAGCAGTTCTTC.

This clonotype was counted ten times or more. Here the CDR3 reads CSARPGQGSNEQFF. The CDR3 DNA sequence: TGCAGTGCTAGACCCGGACAGGGATCCAATGAGCAGTTCTTC. The chain has TRBV20-1 and TRBJ2-1; 8 bases line up with TRBD1. Germline values: CDR1 DFQATT, CDR2 SNEGSKA (reference sequence). The CDR3 runs 14 residues. V gave up 2 bases and J gave up 6 bases; unmatched junction bases: 6.

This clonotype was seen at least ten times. The CDR3 DNA reads as TGCAGTGCTAGAGATCCTAGCGGGGACTACAATGAGCAGTTCTTC. Its translation: CSARDPSGDYNEQFF. The chain has TRBV20-1 and TRBJ2-1; 9 bases line up with TRBD2. CDR1 DFQATT and CDR2 SNEGSKA come from the germline V gene (reference sequence). This CDR3 contains 15 residues. With V trimmed by 0 bases and J by 3 bases, 3 bases remained unmatched.

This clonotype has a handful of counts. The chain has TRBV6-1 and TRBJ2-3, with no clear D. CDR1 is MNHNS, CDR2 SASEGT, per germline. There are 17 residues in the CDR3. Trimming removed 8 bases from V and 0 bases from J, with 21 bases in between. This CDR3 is CASSASPGITSTDTQYF. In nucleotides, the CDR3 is TGTGCCAGCTCTGCCTCTCCCGGAATCACTAGCACAGATACGCAGTATTTT.

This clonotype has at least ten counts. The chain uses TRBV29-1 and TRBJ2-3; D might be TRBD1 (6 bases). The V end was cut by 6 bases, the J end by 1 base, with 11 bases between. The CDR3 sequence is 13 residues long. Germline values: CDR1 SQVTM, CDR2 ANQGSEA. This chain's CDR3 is CSVTGQGTDTQYF. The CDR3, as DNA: TGCAGCGTGACGGGACAAGGCACAGATACGCAGTATTTT.

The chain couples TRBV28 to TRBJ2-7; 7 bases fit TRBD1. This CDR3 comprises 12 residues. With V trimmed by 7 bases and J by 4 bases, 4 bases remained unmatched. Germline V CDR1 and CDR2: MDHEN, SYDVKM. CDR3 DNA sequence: TGTGCCAGCACAGGGGGATCATACGAGCAGTACTTC. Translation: CASTGGSYEQYF.

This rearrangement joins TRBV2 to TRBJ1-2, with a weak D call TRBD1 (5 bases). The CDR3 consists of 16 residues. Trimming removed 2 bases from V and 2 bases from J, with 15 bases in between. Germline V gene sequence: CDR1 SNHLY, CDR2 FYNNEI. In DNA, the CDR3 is TGTGCCAGCAGTGAAATGGGGGTCCAGCAGAACTATGGCTACACCTTC. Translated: CASSEMGVQQNYGYTF.

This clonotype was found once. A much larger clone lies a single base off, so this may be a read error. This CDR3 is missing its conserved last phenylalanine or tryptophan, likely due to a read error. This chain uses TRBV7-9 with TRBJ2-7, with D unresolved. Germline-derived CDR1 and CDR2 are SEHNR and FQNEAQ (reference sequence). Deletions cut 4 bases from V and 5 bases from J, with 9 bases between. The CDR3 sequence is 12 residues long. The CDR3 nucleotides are TGTGCCAGCAGCTCTCTTCGCGACGAGCAGTACTCC. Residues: CASSSLRDEQYS.

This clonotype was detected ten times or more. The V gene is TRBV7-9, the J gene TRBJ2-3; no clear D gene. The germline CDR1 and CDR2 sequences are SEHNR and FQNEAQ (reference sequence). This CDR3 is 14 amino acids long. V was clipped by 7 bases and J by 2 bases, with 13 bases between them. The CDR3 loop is CASTGGLTTDTQYF. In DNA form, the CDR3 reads TGTGCCAGCACCGGTGGGCTCACCACAGATACGCAGTATTTT.

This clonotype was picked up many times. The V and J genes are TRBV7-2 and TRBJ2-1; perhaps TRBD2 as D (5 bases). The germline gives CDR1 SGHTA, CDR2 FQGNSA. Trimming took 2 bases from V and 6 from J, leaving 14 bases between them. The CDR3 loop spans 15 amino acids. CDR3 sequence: CASSLWEFPVNEQFF. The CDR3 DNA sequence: TGTGCCAGCAGCTTATGGGAGTTTCCCGTCAATGAGCAGTTCTTC.

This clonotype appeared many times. In nucleotides, the CDR3 is TGCAGCGTTGAAGGGGGGGACCCCTACGAGCAGTACTTC. Translation: CSVEGGDPYEQYF. The chain has TRBV29-1 and TRBJ2-7; D is possibly TRBD2 (6 bases). This CDR3 is built from 13 residues. V dropped 1 base and J dropped 2 bases, with 9 bases sitting between them. Germline V lookup: CDR1 SQVTM, CDR2 ANQGSEA.

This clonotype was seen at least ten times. The CDR3 coding sequence is TGTGCCAGCGGGGACCCATCTGGGGCCAACGTCCTGACTTTC. This gives the protein CASGDPSGANVLTF. This sequence joins TRBV7-2 and TRBJ2-6; D tentatively reads TRBD1 or TRBD2 (5 bases each). Trimming removed 8 bases from V and 1 base from J, with 9 bases in between. From germline, CDR1 is SGHTA and CDR2 FQGNSA. The CDR3 loop spans 14 amino acids.

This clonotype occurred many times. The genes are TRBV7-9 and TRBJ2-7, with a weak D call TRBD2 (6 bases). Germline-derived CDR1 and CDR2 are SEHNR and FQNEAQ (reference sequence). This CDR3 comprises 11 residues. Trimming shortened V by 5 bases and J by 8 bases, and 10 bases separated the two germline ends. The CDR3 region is CASSEGLQQYF. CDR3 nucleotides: TGTGCCAGCAGCGAGGGACTCCAGCAGTACTTC.

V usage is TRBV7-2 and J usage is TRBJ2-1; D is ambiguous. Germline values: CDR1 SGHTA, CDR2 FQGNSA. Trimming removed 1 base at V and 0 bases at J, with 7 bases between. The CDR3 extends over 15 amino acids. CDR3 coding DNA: TGTGCCAGCAGCTTAGAACCGAGCTCCTACAATGAGCAGTTCTTC. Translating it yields CASSLEPSSYNEQFF.

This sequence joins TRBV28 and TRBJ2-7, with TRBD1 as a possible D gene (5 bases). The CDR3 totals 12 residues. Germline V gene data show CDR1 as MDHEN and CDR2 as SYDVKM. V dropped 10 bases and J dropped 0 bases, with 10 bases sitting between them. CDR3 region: CATDDSSYEQYF. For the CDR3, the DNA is TGTGCCACCGATGACAGCTCCTACGAGCAGTACTTC.

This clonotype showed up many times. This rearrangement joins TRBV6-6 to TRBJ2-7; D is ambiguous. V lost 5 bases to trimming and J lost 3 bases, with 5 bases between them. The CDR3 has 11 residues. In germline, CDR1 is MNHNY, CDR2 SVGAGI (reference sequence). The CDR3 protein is CASSGVYEQYF. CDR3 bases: TGTGCCAGCAGTGGGGTCTACGAGCAGTACTTC.

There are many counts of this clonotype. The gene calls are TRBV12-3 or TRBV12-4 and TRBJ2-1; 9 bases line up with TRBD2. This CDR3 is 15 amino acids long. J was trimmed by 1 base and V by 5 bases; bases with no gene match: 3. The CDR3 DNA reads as TGTGCCAGCAGTGGACTAGCGCCTTCCTACAATGAGCAGTTCTTC. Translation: CASSGLAPSYNEQFF.

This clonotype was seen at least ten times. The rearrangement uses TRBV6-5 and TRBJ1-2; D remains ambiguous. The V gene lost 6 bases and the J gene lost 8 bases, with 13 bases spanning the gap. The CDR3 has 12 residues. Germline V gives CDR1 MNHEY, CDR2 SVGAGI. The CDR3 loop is CASREGSNGYTF. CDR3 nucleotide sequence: TGTGCCAGCAGGGAGGGATCTAACGGCTACACCTTC.